The TCR beta chain described here comes from a study of cytomegalovirus exposure and HLA in healthy donors. Notes on the study in general: What TCR beta sequences reportedly achieved was accurate prediction of HLA-A and HLA-B alleles in most subjects.

CDR1 and CDR2 (germline): SGHRS, YFSETQ. J gave up 9 bases and V 4 bases, and 11 bases lay outside the gene matches. This CDR3 spans 15 amino acids. This clone turned up a few times. Its antigen is still unknown. This PCR relied on a set of 60 Vbeta primers and 13 Jbeta primers. Some clones are missing from TCRdb's copy, which holds only in-frame ones; the method was immunoSEQ multiplex PCR. Among about 170,000 clones listed, around 84% were seen once. V is TRBV5-1 and J is TRBJ2-1, with 9 nucleotides matching TRBD2. What was sequenced was PBMCs. The receptor was derived from a man aged 25 to 45 in good health and CMV-seropositive. CDR3 in amino acids: CASSRLAELGSEQFF. The CDR3 bases are TGCGCCAGCAGCCGACTAGCGGAGCTGGGAAGTGAGCAGTTCTTC.